This entry lists 6 T cell receptor beta chains sequenced from one sample in a study of T cell changes during pregnancy in multiple sclerosis. Using immunoSEQ multiplex PCR, the repertoire was profiled, and TCRdb retains in-frame clones only, with some absent. This table has approximately 74,000 clones, 75% to 90% appearing once. Sample: peripheral blood, taken before pregnancy. The receptors come from a female donor with multiple sclerosis, enrolled in a pregnancy study.

The chain employs TRBV11-3 and TRBJ2-2, with D possibly being TRBD2 (5 bases). Trimming pared 5 bases from V and 7 bases from J, leaving 14 bases between. Germline V lookup: CDR1 SGHNT, CDR2 YENEEA. The CDR3 runs to 14 residues. CDR3 DNA sequence: TGTGCCAGCAGCGGAGCGGAGATGGACGGGGAGCTGTTTTTT. Residues: CASSGAEMDGELFF. Full variable domain (rest looked up from reference TRBV11-3 and TRBJ2-2): EAGVVQSPRYKIIEKKQPVAFWCNPISGHNTLYWYLQNLGQGPELLIRYENEEAVDDSQLPKDRFSAERLKGVDSTLKIQPAELGDSAVYLCASSGAEMDGELFFGEGSRLTVL.

The V and J genes are TRBV5-4 and TRBJ2-1, with a tentative D call TRBD1 (6 bases). Between the trimmed V and J ends, which lost 0 bases and 7 bases, there was a span of 14 bases. CDR3 length equals 15 residues. CDR1 and CDR2 (germline): SGHNT, YYREEE (reference sequence). Here the CDR3 DNA reads TGTGCCAGCAGCTTGGATACAGTGAGGGGGAATGAGCAGTTCTTC. Translating it yields CASSLDTVRGNEQFF.

This rearrangement joins TRBV27 to TRBJ1-5, with D unresolved. Germline CDR1 MNHEY, CDR2 SMNVEV (reference sequence). V lost 9 bases and J 2 bases, leaving 14 bases between the germline ends. There are 14 residues in the CDR3. CDR3 loop: CASTQNPGNQPQHF. Here the CDR3 DNA reads TGTGCCAGTACACAGAACCCCGGCAATCAGCCCCAGCATTTT.

The V and J genes are TRBV15 and TRBJ2-1, with D possibly matching TRBD2 (5 bases). Deletions cut 1 base from V and 0 bases from J, with 10 bases between. Germline CDR1 reads LNHNV; CDR2 reads YYDKDF (reference sequence). This CDR3 is 16 amino acids long. CDR3 loop: CATSRGGQDSYNEQFF. The CDR3 DNA reads TGTGCCACCAGCAGAGGAGGGCAGGACTCCTACAATGAGCAGTTCTTC.

CDR3 sequence: CASSPRAGQPYEQYF. CDR3 DNA sequence: TGTGCCAGCAGCCCCAGGGCAGGGCAACCCTACGAGCAGTACTTC. The chain has TRBV6-5 and TRBJ2-7, with a tentative D call TRBD1 (5 bases). The CDR3 has 15 amino acids. The germline gives CDR1 MNHEY, CDR2 SVGAGI. Trimming stripped 6 bases from V and 2 bases from J, with 17 bases between.

This sequence joins TRBV27 and TRBJ1-2, with TRBD1 matching 9 bases. The CDR3 extends over 13 amino acids. Germline V lookup: CDR1 MNHEY, CDR2 SMNVEV (reference sequence). After removal of 0 bases from V and 7 bases from J, the junction contained 0 bases not matched to a gene. CDR3 sequence: CASSLSTGGGYTF. The CDR3 DNA reads TGTGCCAGCAGTTTATCGACAGGGGGTGGCTACACCTTC.